A selection of T cell receptor beta chains follows, all from one sample in a study of OX40 agonist ivuxolimab in advanced cancers. TCRdb's table, derived via immunoSEQ multiplex PCR, lists solely in-frame clones and lacks some. In the table there are 40,000 to 50,000 clones, 70% to 90% of which are singletons. The material sequenced was CD4+ or CD8+ T cells sorted from blood, taken in a trial of the OX40 agonist ivuxolimab. All receptors come from an adult with an advanced solid tumor such as melanoma, head and neck, liver or kidney cancer. The CDR3 runs from the conserved cysteine through the conserved F or W. Each record gives: D gene, clone size, J gene, V gene, CDR3 protein, CDR3 DNA. D genes are given only for firm matches. Size tells how often a clone was seen (once, few, many) or the class of an expanded clone, and some rows leave it out.

d_gene: NA
abundance: NA
j_gene: TRBJ1-1
v_gene: TRBV6-5
CDR3aa: CASSYSYMENTEAFF
CDR3nt: TGTGCCAGCAGTTACTCTTATATGGAGAACACTGAAGCTTTCTTT

d_gene: TRBD2
abundance: NA
j_gene: TRBJ2-1
v_gene: TRBV5-1
CDR3aa: CASRQTGTSGYNEQFF
CDR3nt: TGCGCCAGCAGACAAACCGGGACTAGCGGTTACAATGAGCAGTTCTTC

d_gene: TRBD1
abundance: NA
j_gene: TRBJ2-1
v_gene: TRBV4-1
CDR3aa: CASSRGQGRYNEQFF
CDR3nt: TGCGCCAGCAGCCGGGGACAGGGTAGGTACAATGAGCAGTTCTTC

d_gene: TRBD2
abundance: NA
j_gene: TRBJ2-1
v_gene: TRBV27
CDR3aa: CASRRGSSYNEQFF
CDR3nt: TGTGCCAGCAGGCGGGGGAGCTCCTACAATGAGCAGTTCTTC

d_gene: TRBD1
abundance: medium-sized
j_gene: TRBJ2-7
v_gene: TRBV4-1
CDR3aa: CASSHSGGVEQYF
CDR3nt: TGCGCCAGCAGCCATTCAGGGGGAGTCGAGCAGTACTTC

d_gene: NA
abundance: NA
j_gene: TRBJ1-1
v_gene: TRBV6-6
CDR3aa: CASIAPDRTEAFF
CDR3nt: TGTGCCAGCATCGCACCAGATCGTACTGAAGCTTTCTTT

d_gene: NA
abundance: NA
j_gene: TRBJ2-1
v_gene: TRBV13
CDR3aa: CASSGNEQFF
CDR3nt: TGTGCCAGCAGCGGGAATGAGCAGTTCTTC

d_gene: NA
abundance: once
j_gene: TRBJ2-1
v_gene: TRBV19
CDR3aa: CASSIGRTEQFF
CDR3nt: TGTGCCAGTAGTATAGGCAGGACGGAGCAGTTCTTC

d_gene: NA
abundance: once
j_gene: TRBJ2-7
v_gene: TRBV7-9
CDR3aa: CASSLDHGLSYEQYF
CDR3nt: TGTGCCAGCAGCTTAGATCACGGTCTCTCCTACGAGCAGTACTTC

d_gene: NA
abundance: few
j_gene: TRBJ1-6
v_gene: TRBV29-1
CDR3aa: CSAPGDTGGSPLHF
CDR3nt: TGCAGCGCACCCGGGGACACAGGCGGGTCACCCCTCCACTTT

d_gene: NA
abundance: NA
j_gene: TRBJ2-3
v_gene: TRBV9
CDR3aa: CASSGRRQYF
CDR3nt: TGTGCCAGCAGCGGACGGCGGCAGTATTTT

d_gene: NA
abundance: NA
j_gene: TRBJ1-2
v_gene: TRBV10-3
CDR3aa: CAISGDSYGYTF
CDR3nt: TGTGCCATCAGTGGAGACAGCTATGGCTACACCTTC

d_gene: TRBD2
abundance: NA
j_gene: TRBJ2-7
v_gene: TRBV2
CDR3aa: CASNGDILAGTQSEQYF
CDR3nt: TGTGCCAGCAACGGAGACATACTAGCGGGGACCCAGTCCGAGCAGTACTTC

d_gene: NA
abundance: NA
j_gene: TRBJ1-1
v_gene: TRBV7-8
CDR3aa: CASSLGAMVNTEAFF
CDR3nt: TGTGCCAGCAGCTTAGGGGCGATGGTGAACACTGAAGCTTTCTTT

d_gene: NA
abundance: NA
j_gene: TRBJ2-7
v_gene: TRBV7-6
CDR3aa: CASSLGDFYEQYF
CDR3nt: TGTGCCAGCAGCTTAGGCGACTTCTACGAGCAGTACTTC

d_gene: TRBD1
abundance: NA
j_gene: TRBJ2-7
v_gene: TRBV5-6
CDR3aa: CASSLPTGEVSDEQYF
CDR3nt: TGTGCCAGCAGCTTGCCCACAGGGGAAGTAAGTGACGAGCAGTACTTC

d_gene: NA
abundance: NA
j_gene: TRBJ1-2
v_gene: TRBV30
CDR3aa: CATGPGGYGYTF
CDR3nt: TGTGCCACCGGCCCGGGGGGCTATGGCTACACCTTC

d_gene: NA
abundance: NA
j_gene: TRBJ2-3
v_gene: TRBV7-9
CDR3aa: CASSGDPFSTDTQYF
CDR3nt: TGTGCCAGCAGCGGGGACCCCTTTAGCACAGATACGCAGTATTTT

d_gene: NA
abundance: NA
j_gene: TRBJ1-1
v_gene: TRBV2
CDR3aa: CANTYGRLNTEAFF
CDR3nt: TGTGCCAACACCTATGGACGGTTAAACACTGAAGCTTTCTTT

d_gene: NA
abundance: NA
j_gene: TRBJ2-1
v_gene: TRBV10-3
CDR3aa: CAISESFLNDGDNEQFF
CDR3nt: TGTGCCATCAGTGAGTCCTTCCTAAACGACGGGGACAATGAGCAGTTCTTC

d_gene: NA
abundance: NA
j_gene: TRBJ1-1
v_gene: TRBV4-1
CDR3aa: CASSHRTVNTEAFF
CDR3nt: TGCGCCAGCAGCCACAGGACAGTGAACACTGAAGCTTTCTTT

d_gene: NA
abundance: NA
j_gene: TRBJ2-3
v_gene: TRBV9
CDR3aa: CASSPEGFSTDTQYF
CDR3nt: TGTGCCAGCAGTCCCGAGGGGTTTTCCACAGATACGCAGTATTTT

d_gene: NA
abundance: NA
j_gene: TRBJ1-3
v_gene: TRBV5-1
CDR3aa: CASATGVVSGNTIYF
CDR3nt: TGCGCCAGCGCCACGGGAGTCGTCTCTGGAAACACCATATATTTT

d_gene: TRBD2
abundance: once
j_gene: TRBJ2-1
v_gene: TRBV18
CDR3aa: CASSPRPWVSGMHNEQFF
CDR3nt: TGTGCCAGCTCACCACGCCCCTGGGTTAGCGGGATGCACAATGAGCAGTTCTTC

d_gene: NA
abundance: NA
j_gene: TRBJ2-1
v_gene: TRBV9
CDR3aa: CASSVSQRDPYNEQFF
CDR3nt: TGTGCCAGCAGCGTTTCCCAACGGGACCCTTACAATGAGCAGTTCTTC

d_gene: NA
abundance: NA
j_gene: TRBJ1-3
v_gene: TRBV4-1
CDR3aa: CASSQVWGVSSGNTIYF
CDR3nt: TGCGCCAGCAGCCAGGTTTGGGGGGTCTCCAGTGGAAACACCATATATTTT

d_gene: NA
abundance: NA
j_gene: TRBJ2-7
v_gene: TRBV13
CDR3aa: CASSLKGWGEATPYEQYF
CDR3nt: TGTGCCAGCAGCTTAAAAGGGTGGGGGGAGGCCACCCCCTACGAGCAGTACTTC